This TCR beta chain was captured by sequencing in a study of T cells after yellow fever vaccination. Study as a whole: SMART-Seq v4 Ultra Low Input served to prepare low-cell-number fractions.

The germline gives CDR1 ENHRY, CDR2 SYGVKD. V lost 8 bases and J lost 2, with 15 bases in between. The CDR3 consists of 15 residues. Overall study results and limits: Weaker, the secondary response peaked sooner, at day 5 versus 15. The study noted that FACS-sorted repertoires could contain abundant clonotypes contaminating from the bulk population.

This clonotype was seen ten or more times. Its antigen is currently unknown. TCRdb re-called the 5' RACE reads through MiXCR, storing one row per CDR3 protein. Of 110,000 or so distinct CDR3 sequences listed, 7.2% are singletons. This clonotype was obtained from a man between 18 and 35 years old who received the YFV17D yellow fever vaccine. The gene calls are TRBV10-3 and TRBJ1-4; maybe TRBD1 (6 bases). Sequenced here: CD4+ T cells sorted from PBMCs, sampled roughly 45 days after the first yellow fever vaccination. CDR3 residues: CAIQGSQGTNEKLFF. CDR3 nucleotides: TGTGCCATCCAAGGTTCACAGGGCACTAATGAAAAACTGTTTTTT.